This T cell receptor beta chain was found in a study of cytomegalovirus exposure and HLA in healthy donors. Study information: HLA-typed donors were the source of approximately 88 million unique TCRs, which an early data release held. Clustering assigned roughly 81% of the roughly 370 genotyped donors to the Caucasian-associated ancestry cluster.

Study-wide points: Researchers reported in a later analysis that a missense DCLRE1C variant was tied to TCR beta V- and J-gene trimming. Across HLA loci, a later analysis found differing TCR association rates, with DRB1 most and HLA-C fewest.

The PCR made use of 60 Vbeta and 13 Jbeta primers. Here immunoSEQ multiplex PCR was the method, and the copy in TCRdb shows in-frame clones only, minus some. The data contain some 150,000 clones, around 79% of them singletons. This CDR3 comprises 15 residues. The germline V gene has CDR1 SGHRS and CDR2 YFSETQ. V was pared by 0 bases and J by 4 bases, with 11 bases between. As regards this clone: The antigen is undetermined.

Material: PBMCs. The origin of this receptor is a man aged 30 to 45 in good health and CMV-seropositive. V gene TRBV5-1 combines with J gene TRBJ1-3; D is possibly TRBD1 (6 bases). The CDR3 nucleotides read TGCGCCAGCAGCTTGGCAGGGGCGGGCGGAAACACCATATATTTT. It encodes CASSLAGAGGNTIYF.